This TCR beta chain was captured in a study of CD8 T cells in Susac syndrome. Study observations and caveats: The relatively small number of individuals in the TCR sequencing and HLA analysis was acknowledged by the study.

The CDR3 has 15 amino acids. Per the germline V gene, CDR1 is SGDLS and CDR2 is YYNGEE. Losses at the gene ends were 3 bases for V and 0 bases for J; bases not matched to a gene: 4. After extraction with the RNeasy kit, roughly 0.45 to 1 ug of the RNA was reverse transcribed using random hexamers. immunoSEQ multiplex PCR amplified TCR beta CDR3 across 54 Vbeta, 13 Jbeta. TCRdb re-derived calls from the immunoSEQ multiplex PCR reads in MiXCR, one entry per CDR3 protein. The repertoire holds approximately 280,000 distinct CDR3 sequences, with 85% as singletons. TCR beta sequencing was performed on blood CD8+ and CD4+ T cells. Through negative isolation, CD4+ and CD8+ T cells were obtained, while TEMRA cells were enriched using FACS. In the case of this clonotype: Its target is not known.

The sequence derives from a human donor with multiple sclerosis. The material sequenced was CD8+ T cells from PBMCs. The chain recombines TRBV9 with TRBJ2-3, with 7 bases that match TRBD2. Here the CDR3 reads CASSASGKSTDTQYF. The CDR3 region has the DNA TGTGCCAGCAGCGCTAGCGGAAAAAGCACAGATACGCAGTATTTT. Full variable domain (outside the CDR3, taken from reference TRBV9 and TRBJ2-3): DSGVTQTPKHLITATGQRVTLRCSPRSGDLSVYWYQQSLDQGLQFLIQYYNGEERAKGNILERFSAQQFPDLHSELNLSSLELGDSALYFCASSASGKSTDTQYFGPGTRLTVL.